Listed here are 5 T cell receptor beta chains from one sample, sequenced in a study of human T cells and chemical hapten exposure. TCRdb reanalysed the RACE reads using MiXCR and keeps one entry per CDR3 protein. The data contain approximately 80,000 distinct CDR3 sequences, roughly a tenth of them seen just once; the ten biggest clones take up roughly 4.2%. Time point noted: patch test 1, 2 weeks after DPC sensitization. Regarding treatment: therapeutic diphenylcyclopropenone sensitization with weekly scalp DPC. The source material was whole blood, sampled in connection with sensitization to the hapten diphenylcyclopropenone (DPC). The receptors were gathered from a woman aged 50 to 60 with alopecia areata. Some clones in this sample may be carry-over from other donors' samples.

At least ten counts were recorded for this clonotype. The gene calls are TRBV28 and TRBJ2-7; TRBD1 aligns across 9 bases. J gave up 4 bases and V 7 bases, and 5 bases lay outside the gene matches. CDR1 is MDHEN, CDR2 SYDVKM, per germline. CDR3 length equals 13 residues. The chain's CDR3 is CASKDRGPYEQYF. Here the CDR3 DNA reads TGTGCCAGCAAGGACAGGGGACCGTACGAGCAGTACTTC.

This clonotype was seen many times. This chain uses TRBV18 with TRBJ1-1; 8 bases are shared with TRBD1. With 6 bases clipped from V and 4 bases from J, the junction kept 10 bases outside the gene matches. Germline V gene sequence: CDR1 KGHSH, CDR2 LQKENI. There are 15 residues in the CDR3. The CDR3 reads CASSLINRGGTEAFF. In DNA, the CDR3 is TGTGCCAGCTCGCTCATTAACAGGGGGGGCACTGAAGCTTTCTTT. The variable domain in full, completed from reference TRBV18 and TRBJ1-1, reads NAGVMQNPRHLVRRRGQEARLRCSPMKGHSHVYWYRQLPEEGLKFMVYLQKENIIDESGMPKERFSAEFPKEGPSILRIQQVVRGDSAAYFCASSLINRGGTEAFFGQGTRLTVV.

This clonotype was detected once. V and J are TRBV30 and TRBJ1-5, with D uncertain. Looked up from germline, CDR1 is GTSNPN and CDR2 is SVGIG (reference sequence). The V end lost 8 bases, the J end lost 6 bases, and 17 bases lay between the germline ends. CDR3 length: 13 residues. CDR3 amino acids: CAADQAISQPQHF. The DNA of the CDR3 is TGTGCCGCGGACCAGGCGATTTCTCAGCCCCAGCATTTT. Together with reference TRBV30 and TRBJ1-5, the CDR3 gives the full variable domain: SQTIHQWPATLVQPVGSPLSLECTVEGTSNPNLYWYRQAAGRGLQLLFYSVGIGQISSEVPQNLSASRPQDRQFILSSKKLLLSDSGFYLCAADQAISQPQHFGDGTRLSIL.

The chain is built from TRBV25-1 and TRBJ2-1; 10 bases map to TRBD2. Germline CDR1 reads MGHDK; CDR2 reads SYGVNS. CDR3 length: 14 amino acids. The V and J ends lost 10 bases and 5 bases, in that order; junction bases with no gene match: 8. The CDR3 is CATELAGLNNEQFF. CDR3 nucleotides: TGTGCCACCGAACTAGCGGGACTAAACAATGAGCAGTTCTTC.

This clonotype was detected only a few times. CDR3 amino acids: CASSLMLTGGRNQPQHF. CDR3 sequence (DNA): TGTGCCAGCAGTTTAATGTTGACAGGGGGACGCAATCAGCCCCAGCATTTT. The gene calls are TRBV28 and TRBJ1-5, with 9 bases matching TRBD1. Germline CDR1 is MDHEN and CDR2 is SYDVKM. V dropped 2 bases and J dropped 2; count of bases not matched to a gene: 7. The CDR3 runs 17 residues.